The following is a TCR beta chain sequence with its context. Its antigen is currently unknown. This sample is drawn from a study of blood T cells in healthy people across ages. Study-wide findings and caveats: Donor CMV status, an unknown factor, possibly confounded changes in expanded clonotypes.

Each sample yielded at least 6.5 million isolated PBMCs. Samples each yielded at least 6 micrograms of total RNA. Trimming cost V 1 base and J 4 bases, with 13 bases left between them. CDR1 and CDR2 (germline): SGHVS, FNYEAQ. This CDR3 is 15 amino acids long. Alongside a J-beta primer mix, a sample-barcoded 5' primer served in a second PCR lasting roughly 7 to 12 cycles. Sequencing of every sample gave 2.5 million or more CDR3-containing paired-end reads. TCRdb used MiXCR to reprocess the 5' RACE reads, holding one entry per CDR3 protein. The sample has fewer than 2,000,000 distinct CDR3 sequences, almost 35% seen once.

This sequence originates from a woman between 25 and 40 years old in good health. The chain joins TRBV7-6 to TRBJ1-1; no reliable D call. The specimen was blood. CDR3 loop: CASSLGLDTGTEAFF. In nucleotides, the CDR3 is TGTGCCAGCAGCTTAGGACTAGACACGGGCACTGAAGCTTTCTTT. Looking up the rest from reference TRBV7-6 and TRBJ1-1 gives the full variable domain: GAGVSQSPRYKVTKRGQDVALRCDPISGHVSLYWYRQALGQGPEFLTYFNYEAQQDKSGLPNDRFSAERPEGSISTLTIQRTEQRDSAMYRCASSLGLDTGTEAFFGQGTRLTVV.